The clone carrying this T cell receptor beta chain was seen once. These data originate in a study of control samples from healthy donors and cancer patients. Measured with immunoSEQ multiplex PCR; TCRdb has only the in-frame clones, and not every one. This sample has about 40,000 clones, with around nine tenths found just once. Germline lookup yields CDR1 LNHDA and CDR2 SQIVND (reference sequence). The junction had 3 bases not matched to a gene; V was cut back by 4 bases and J by 3 bases. CDR3 length: 14 amino acids. The material sequenced was blood. The chain carries TRBV19 and TRBJ2-1; 7 nucleotides line up with TRBD2. The TCR sequence derives from a woman aged 50 to 60 in good health. The CDR3 region is CASSSTGGYNEQFF. The CDR3 coding sequence is TGTGCCAGTAGTAGCACGGGGGGCTACAATGAGCAGTTCTTC.